This TCR beta chain originates from a study of control samples from healthy donors and cancer patients (dated by TCRdb to about 2020). The protocol used for the library was the immunoSEQ multiplex PCR assay. TCRdb holds this immuneACCESS table with in-frame rearrangements only. Some clones are missing; in checked studies, unresolved V genes explain under half, and the rest has no known cause. The sample profile shows approximately 40,000 clones; 80% to 95% of them were found once. The ten top clones hold approximately 3.8% of the sample. As for this clone: Its recognized antigen is unknown. Per-nucleotide qualities are absent, and no much larger clonotype sits a single base away.

CDR1 and CDR2, per the germline V gene, are SGHRS and YFSETQ. The V and J ends are trimmed by 4 bases and 0 bases, leaving 11 bases between them. The CDR3 covers 14 residues, taking in both the cysteine and the phenylalanine. The read is trimmed to its CDR3 DNA, 42 bases read in frame from base 1. What was sequenced was blood. This receptor chain uses TRBV5-1 and TRBJ2-7; the D gene cannot be named for sure. The receptor comes from a woman between 45 and 60 years old in good health. The sequence in DNA is TGCGCCAGCAGCCTTATACAGCCCTCCTACGAGCAGTACTTC. Its amino acids are CASSLIQPSYEQYF.